These T cell receptor beta chains were read from a single sample in a study of early T cells in non-severe SARS-CoV-2 infection. TCRdb reanalysed the 5' RACE reads using MiXCR and keeps one entry per CDR3 protein. Altogether 20,000 to 30,000 distinct CDR3 sequences are present, approximately 6% being singletons, with the ten largest covering 2% to 2.5%. The sequenced material came from whole blood. The receptors shown here come from an adult who was a healthcare worker with PCR-confirmed SARS-CoV-2 infection or an uninfected control (not recorded which). The CDR3 runs from the conserved cysteine through the conserved F or W.

V gene	J gene	CDR3 protein
TRBV19	TRBJ1-5	CASSIGTGNQPQHF
TRBV19	TRBJ2-5	CASSMYPPGQVKETQYF
TRBV28	TRBJ2-3	CASSGLLGESTDTQYF
TRBV4-3	TRBJ2-7	CASTLLGGTGPYEQYF
TRBV7-9	TRBJ2-3	CASSFSGTGGDTQYF
TRBV28	TRBJ2-3	CASSSASGGIVTDTQYF
TRBV20-1	TRBJ2-7	CSARVPLSGQRTYEQYF
TRBV4-2	TRBJ2-5	CASSQAETSGGAETQYF
TRBV20-1	TRBJ2-3	CSAATLSGGARDTQYF
TRBV3-1	TRBJ1-3	CASSITGTAGNTIYF
TRBV18	TRBJ2-7	CASSEGQGNSYEQYF
TRBV11-2	TRBJ2-2	CASSRSTSNTGELFF
TRBV11-2	TRBJ2-6	CASSFGGSGANVLTF
TRBV6-5	TRBJ1-4	CASSPGQGSNEKLFF
TRBV28	TRBJ2-7	CASSLPGGLSYEQYF
TRBV11-2	TRBJ2-1	CASSSSLPSYNEQFF
TRBV6-2/TRBV6-3	TRBJ2-7	CASSYRVVDEQYF
TRBV6-5	TRBJ2-1	CASRRQGWDEQFF
TRBV27	TRBJ2-7	CASSPLASGGHEQYF
TRBV29-1	TRBJ2-3	CSVGQGRGDTQYF
TRBV7-2	TRBJ1-4	CASSFLVSNEKLFF
TRBV7-9	TRBJ2-2	CASSYSSAGELFF
TRBV20-1	TRBJ2-7	CSAREGNFYEQYF
TRBV20-1	TRBJ2-7	CSAREIGGPSYEQYF
TRBV6-6	TRBJ1-6	CASGRTGGLNSPLHF
TRBV7-2	TRBJ2-3	CAGRRSPSTDTQYF
TRBV29-1	TRBJ2-1	CSATRTGRHEQFF
TRBV28	TRBJ1-1	CASRTGEMNTEAFF
TRBV5-5	TRBJ2-1	CASSPPGGGTSTKEQFF
TRBV2	TRBJ2-7	CASTAAGGRDEQYF
TRBV7-7	TRBJ1-1	CASSFDRDTEAFF
TRBV28	TRBJ2-1	CASSPLGTRIDEQFF
TRBV6-6	TRBJ1-4	CASSPGQGAGKLFF
TRBV18	TRBJ2-3	CASSPVAASTDTQYF
TRBV28	TRBJ2-3	CASSADRGLTDTQYF
TRBV19	TRBJ2-2	CATASGVSNTGELFF
TRBV14	TRBJ1-1	CASSQRGPTEAFF
TRBV7-2	TRBJ1-6	CASSPPESPLHF
TRBV19	TRBJ2-7	CASSIGNSIYEQYF